The 5 T cell receptor beta chains below come from one sample, sequenced in a study of radiation and T cells in renal cell carcinoma. Time point of the sample: blood 2 weeks post-SBRT. The treatment denotes: 15 Gy SBRT to primary tumor, nephrectomy 4 weeks later. TCRdb's copy holds only in-frame clones and misses some; the assay was immunoSEQ multiplex PCR. The data contain 100,000 to 150,000 clones, around nine tenths of them singletons. The sequencing here drew on blood, taken from a patient whose treatment included radiotherapy and nephrectomy. Every receptor here comes from a woman between 70 and 85 years old with renal cell carcinoma.

Only a few counts were recorded for this clone. J is TRBJ1-5 and V is TRBV2; no clear D gene. V lost 3 bases to trimming and J lost 4 bases, with 13 bases between them. This CDR3 comprises 15 residues. Per the germline V gene, CDR1 is SNHLY and CDR2 is FYNNEI. The CDR3 spells CASSDSRNSNQPQHF. CDR3 coding DNA: TGTGCCAGCAGTGACAGTAGGAATTCGAATCAGCCCCAGCATTTT. Together with reference TRBV2 and TRBJ1-5, the CDR3 gives the full variable domain: EPEVTQTPSHQVTQMGQEVILRCVPISNHLYFYWYRQILGQKVEFLVSFYNNEISEKSEIFDDQFSVERPDGSNFTLKIRSTKLEDSAMYFCASSDSRNSNQPQHFGDGTRLSIL.

The chain recombines TRBV30 with TRBJ1-4; D gene ambiguous. Germline CDR1 GTSNPN, CDR2 SVGIG (reference sequence). This CDR3 has 13 residues. V was clipped by 0 bases and J by 8 bases, with 10 bases between them. The CDR3 loop reads CAWSVRVGEKLFF. CDR3 coding DNA: TGTGCCTGGAGTGTGAGGGTTGGGGAAAAACTGTTTTTT.

The CDR3 loop is CASDRSSYEQYF. CDR3 nucleotide sequence: TGTGCCAGCGACAGGAGCTCCTACGAGCAGTACTTC. The V and J genes are TRBV2 and TRBJ2-7; possible D gene TRBD1, 6 bases. V lost 8 bases and J lost 0, with 8 bases in between. The CDR3 is 12 residues long. The germline CDR1 and CDR2 sequences are SNHLY and FYNNEI.

This clone showed up just a few times. The rearrangement joins TRBV30 to TRBJ1-1, with D unresolved. The ends were cut back, 0 bases at V and 2 bases at J, with 10 bases in the middle. The CDR3 sequence is 14 residues long. Germline CDR1 GTSNPN, CDR2 SVGIG (reference sequence). CDR3 nucleotides: TGTGCCTGGAGTGTAACGGCAGGTAACACTGAAGCTTTCTTT. Translation: CAWSVTAGNTEAFF.

This CDR3 is CASSILWAGANVLTF. CDR3 in DNA: TGTGCCAGTAGTATCTTATGGGCTGGGGCCAACGTCCTGACTTTC. This chain connects TRBV19 to TRBJ2-6, with D uncertain. Germline CDR1 and CDR2: LNHDA and SQIVND (reference sequence). V lost 3 bases to trimming and J lost 2 bases, with 8 bases between them. CDR3 length equals 15 residues.